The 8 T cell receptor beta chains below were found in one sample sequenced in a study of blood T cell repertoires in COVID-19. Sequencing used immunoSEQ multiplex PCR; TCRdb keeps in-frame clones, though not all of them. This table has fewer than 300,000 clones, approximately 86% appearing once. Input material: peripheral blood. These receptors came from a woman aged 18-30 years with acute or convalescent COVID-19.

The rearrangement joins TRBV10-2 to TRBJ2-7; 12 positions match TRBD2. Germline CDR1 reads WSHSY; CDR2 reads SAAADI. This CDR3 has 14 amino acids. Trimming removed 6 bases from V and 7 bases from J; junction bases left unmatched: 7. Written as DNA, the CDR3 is TGCGCCAGCAGCCCTAGCGGGAGGGCCGGGGAGCAGTACTTC. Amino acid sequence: CASSPSGRAGEQYF.

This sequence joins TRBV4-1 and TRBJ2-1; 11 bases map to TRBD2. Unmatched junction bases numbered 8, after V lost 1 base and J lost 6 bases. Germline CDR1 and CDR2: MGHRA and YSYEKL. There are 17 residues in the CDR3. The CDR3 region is CASSQVHGLAGRNEQFF. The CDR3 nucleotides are TGCGCCAGCAGCCAAGTCCATGGACTAGCGGGCCGCAATGAGCAGTTCTTC.

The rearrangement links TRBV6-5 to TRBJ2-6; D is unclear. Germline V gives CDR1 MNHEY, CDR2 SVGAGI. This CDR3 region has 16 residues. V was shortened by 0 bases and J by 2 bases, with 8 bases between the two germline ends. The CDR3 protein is CASSYSGQTGANVLTF. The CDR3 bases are TGTGCCAGCAGTTACTCGGGCCAAACTGGGGCCAACGTCCTGACTTTC.

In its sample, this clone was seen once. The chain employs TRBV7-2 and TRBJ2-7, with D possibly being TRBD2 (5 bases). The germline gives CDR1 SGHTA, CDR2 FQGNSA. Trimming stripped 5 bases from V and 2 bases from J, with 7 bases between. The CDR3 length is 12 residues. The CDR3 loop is CASSGSAYEQYF. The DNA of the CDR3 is TGTGCCAGCAGCGGGAGCGCCTACGAGCAGTACTTC.

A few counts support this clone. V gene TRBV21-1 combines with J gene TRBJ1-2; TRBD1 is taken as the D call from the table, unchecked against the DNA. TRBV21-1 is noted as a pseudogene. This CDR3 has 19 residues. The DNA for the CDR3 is TGTGCCAGCAGCAAAGACGTCCGGGACAGGGAATTCCCCAACTATGGCTACACCTTC. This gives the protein CASSKDVRDREFPNYGYTF.

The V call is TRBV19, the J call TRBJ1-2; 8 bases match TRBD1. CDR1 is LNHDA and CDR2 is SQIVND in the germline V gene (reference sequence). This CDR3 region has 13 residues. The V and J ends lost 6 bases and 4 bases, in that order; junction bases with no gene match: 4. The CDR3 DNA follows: TGTGCCAGTAGCTCGGACAGGGCCTATGGCTACACCTTC. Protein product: CASSSDRAYGYTF.

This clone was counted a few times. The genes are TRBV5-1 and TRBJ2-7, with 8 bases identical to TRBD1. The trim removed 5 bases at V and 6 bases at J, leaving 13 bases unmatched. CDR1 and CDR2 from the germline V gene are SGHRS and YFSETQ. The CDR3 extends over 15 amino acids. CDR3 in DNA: TGCGCCAGCAGGCGCACCGGGACAGGCAGCTCCGAGCAGTACTTC. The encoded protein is CASRRTGTGSSEQYF.

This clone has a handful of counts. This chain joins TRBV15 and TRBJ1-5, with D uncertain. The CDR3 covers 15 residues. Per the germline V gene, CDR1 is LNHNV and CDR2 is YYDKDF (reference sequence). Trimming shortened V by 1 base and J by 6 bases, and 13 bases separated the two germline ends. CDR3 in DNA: TGTGCCACCAGCAGAGGCCTCCCCGCGGGTCAGCCCCAGCATTTT. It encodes CATSRGLPAGQPQHF.